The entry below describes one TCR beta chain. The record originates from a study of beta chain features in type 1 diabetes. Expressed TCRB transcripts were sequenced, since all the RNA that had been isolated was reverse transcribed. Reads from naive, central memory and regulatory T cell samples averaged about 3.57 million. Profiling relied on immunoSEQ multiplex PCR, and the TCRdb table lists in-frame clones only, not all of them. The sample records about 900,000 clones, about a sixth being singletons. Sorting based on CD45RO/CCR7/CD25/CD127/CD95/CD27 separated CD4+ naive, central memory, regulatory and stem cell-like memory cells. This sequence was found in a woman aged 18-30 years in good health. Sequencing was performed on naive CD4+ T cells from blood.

Here the CDR3 reads CASSPSGGSNEQFF. The CDR3 DNA is TGTGCCAGCAGCCCTAGCGGGGGATCCAATGAGCAGTTCTTC. This sequence joins TRBV7-3 and TRBJ2-1; 10 bases agree with TRBD2. The germline V gene has CDR1 SGHTA and CDR2 FQGTGA. The CDR3 loop spans 14 amino acids. Losses at the gene ends were 5 bases for V and 6 bases for J; bases not matched to a gene: 4.